Listed below are T cell receptor beta chains from one sample, sequenced in a study of CD8 T cells in ankylosing spondylitis. Each CDR3 protein is one row after TCRdb ran MiXCR on the 5' RACE reads. In the table there are over 450,000 distinct CDR3 sequences, approximately 12% of which are singletons. Sequenced input: blood, either unsorted or a sorted T cell fraction (not recorded which). Receptors were obtained from a male donor with ankylosing spondylitis. The CDR3 runs from the conserved cysteine through the conserved F or W. D genes are given only for firm matches. For some rows the clone size is stated as once, few or many, or as a class when expanded; others skip it.

few | TRBJ1-1 | . | TRBV12-3/TRBV12-4 | TGTGCCAGCACCATACTGGGGGGGAACACTGAAGCTTTCTTT | CASTILGGNTEAFF
. | TRBJ2-1 | . | TRBV7-9 | TGTGCCAGCAGCTCGGGGGATCTAGTAATTAGGTACAATGAGCAGTTCTTC | CASSSGDLVIRYNEQFF
. | TRBJ1-5 | TRBD1 | TRBV20-1 | TGCAGTGCTGAACCTTGGGACAGGGGCAATCAGCCCCAGCATTTT | CSAEPWDRGNQPQHF
few | TRBJ2-7 | . | TRBV6-1 | TGTGCCAGCAGTGAAGCGTTAGGGGTCTACGAGCAGTACTTC | CASSEALGVYEQYF
many | TRBJ1-1 | . | TRBV15 | TGTGCCACCAGCAGAGAACAGGGCCGGGCTTTCTTT | CATSREQGRAFF
few | TRBJ1-2 | TRBD1 | TRBV11-3 | TGTGCCAGCAGCTCACAACAGGGGGACGGCTACACCTTC | CASSSQQGDGYTF
. | TRBJ2-1 | . | TRBV20-1 | TGCAGTGCTAGTGAGTCAGCTGGGGGAGAGCAGTTCTTC | CSASESAGGEQFF
few | TRBJ2-1 | TRBD2 | TRBV24-1 | TGTGCCACCAGTCCTACTAGCGGCAATGAGCAGTTCTTC | CATSPTSGNEQFF
. | TRBJ2-5 | . | TRBV2 | TGTGCCAGCGGGGAGAACAGGGACGGGAAGACCCAGTACTTC | CASGENRDGKTQYF
. | TRBJ1-6 | . | TRBV20-1 | TGCAGTGCTAGGTTGGCAGCGAGCTCCTATAATTCACCCCTCCACTTT | CSARLAASSYNSPLHF
many | TRBJ1-5 | . | TRBV3-1 | TGTGCCAGCAGTCCAGGGGTAGGACAGCCCCAGCATTTT | CASSPGVGQPQHF
. | TRBJ2-7 | . | TRBV19 | TGTGCCAGCCACGACCCGGCAGGGCCCTACGAGCAGTACTTC | CASHDPAGPYEQYF
many | TRBJ2-1 | . | TRBV6-1 | TGTGCCAGCAGGGCATCTGCGGGGTACGGGAATGAGCAGTTCTTC | CASRASAGYGNEQFF
. | TRBJ2-3 | . | TRBV3-1 | TGTGCCAGCAGCCAGGACATGATTGGCACAGATACGCAGTATTTT | CASSQDMIGTDTQYF
. | TRBJ2-3 | TRBD2 | TRBV3-1 | TGTGCCAGCAGCCAACTAGGACTAGCGGGAGGGCGTGCAGATACGCAGTATTTT | CASSQLGLAGGRADTQYF
few | TRBJ2-3 | TRBD1 | TRBV7-2 | TGTGCCAGCAGCTCGACAGGGGGCGGCACAGATACGCAGTATTTT | CASSSTGGGTDTQYF
few | TRBJ2-3 | . | TRBV15 | TGTGCCACCAGCAGAGATCTGGGACCCGATACGCAGTATTTT | CATSRDLGPDTQYF